The T cell receptor (beta chain) under discussion was sequenced for a study of Graves' ophthalmopathy and Graves' hyperthyroidism. Points from the study as a whole: Blood samples also showed most expanded thyroid clonotypes exceeding 0.001 frequency.

The authors amplified TCR beta CDR3 regions from RNA transcripts. Second-round multiplex PCR came after a first-round RT-PCR that employed HTBI primers. TCRdb passed the multiplex PCR reads through MiXCR, listing each CDR3 protein once. The sample consists of 35,000 to 45,000 distinct CDR3 sequences, about half of them appearing once. Other autoimmune diseases, uncontrolled infections, pregnancy and lactation each led to patient exclusion. With respect to this clonotype: Antigen specificity is unknown.

The CDR3 has 14 amino acids. Trimming cost V 2 bases and J 3 bases; bases outside gene matches: 3. Germline values: CDR1 SGDLS, CDR2 YYNGEE. The receptor's source is an adult woman with stable Graves' hyperthyroidism. The chain has TRBV9 and TRBJ2-7, with 9 bases matching TRBD2. Sequenced: peripheral blood. The CDR3 sequence: CASSVGTSYYEQYF. CDR3 coding DNA: TGTGCCAGCAGCGTCGGGACTAGCTACTACGAGCAGTACTTC.